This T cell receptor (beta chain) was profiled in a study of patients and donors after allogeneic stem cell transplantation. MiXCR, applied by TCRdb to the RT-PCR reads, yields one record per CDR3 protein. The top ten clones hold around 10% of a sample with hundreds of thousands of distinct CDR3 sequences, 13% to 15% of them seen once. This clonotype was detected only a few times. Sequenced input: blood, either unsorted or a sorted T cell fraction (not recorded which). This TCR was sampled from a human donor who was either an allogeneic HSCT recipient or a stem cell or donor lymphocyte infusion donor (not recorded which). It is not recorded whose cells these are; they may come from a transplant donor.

For the CDR3, the DNA is TGTGCCAGCAGCTTAAGGGACAGGACCATTAGCACTGAAGCTTTCTTT. Translating it yields CASSLRDRTISTEAFF. The chain has TRBV7-9 and TRBJ1-1; 8 positions agree with TRBD1. The CDR3 is 16 residues long. V shed 2 bases and J 4 bases; nucleotides not matched to a gene: 9. Germline lookup yields CDR1 SEHNR and CDR2 FQNEAQ (reference sequence).